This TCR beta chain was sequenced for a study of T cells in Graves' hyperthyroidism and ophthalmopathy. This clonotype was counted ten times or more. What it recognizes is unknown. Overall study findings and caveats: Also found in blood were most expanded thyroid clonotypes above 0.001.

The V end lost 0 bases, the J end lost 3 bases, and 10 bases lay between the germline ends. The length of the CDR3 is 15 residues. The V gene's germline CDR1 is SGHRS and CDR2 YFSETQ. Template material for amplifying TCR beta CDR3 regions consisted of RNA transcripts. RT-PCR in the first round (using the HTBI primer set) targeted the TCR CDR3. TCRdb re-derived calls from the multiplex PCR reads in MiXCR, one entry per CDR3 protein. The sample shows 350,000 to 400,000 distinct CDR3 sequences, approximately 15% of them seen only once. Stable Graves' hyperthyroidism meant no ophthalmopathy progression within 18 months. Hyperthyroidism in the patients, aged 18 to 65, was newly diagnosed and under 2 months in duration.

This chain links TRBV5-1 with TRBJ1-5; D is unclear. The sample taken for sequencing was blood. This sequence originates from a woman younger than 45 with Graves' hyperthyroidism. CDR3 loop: CASSLEGTPNQPQHF. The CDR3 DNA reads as TGCGCCAGCAGCTTGGAGGGCACCCCCAATCAGCCCCAGCATTTT.